These 32 T cell receptor beta chains originate from one sample sequenced in a study of CXCR3-negative and CXCR3-positive naive CD8 T cells. cDNA libraries for TRB were generated by 5' RACE incorporating UMI labels. TCRdb re-called the 5' RACE reads and gives one entry per CDR3 protein, without DNA. The ten top clones account for approximately 1.5%, within a sample of roughly 89,000 distinct CDR3 sequences. Input material: naive CXCR3- CD8+ T cells from blood. Regarding subset: CD45RO-CCR7+CD27+CD95- naive CD8+ T cells lacking CXCR3 (TNR3-). These receptor sequences come from a human donor in good health. Some clones in this sample may be carry-over from other donors' samples.

J is TRBJ2-1 and V is TRBV28. CDR1 and CDR2 from the germline V gene are MDHEN and SYDVKM. This CDR3 is built from 16 residues. The chain's CDR3 is CASSLGLLTPYNEQFF.

The CDR3 protein is CAISDGQITYEQYF. The rearrangement uses TRBV10-3 and TRBJ2-7; TCRdb calls TRBD1, which cannot be checked without DNA. This CDR3 contains 14 residues. CDR1 and CDR2 from the germline V gene are ENHRY and SYGVKD.

The chain links TRBV2 to TRBJ2-1; TCRdb gives TRBD2 as the D gene, but with no DNA this cannot be confirmed. Germline lookup yields CDR1 SNHLY and CDR2 FYNNEI. The CDR3 consists of 17 residues. This CDR3 reads CASSEYYGASEHNEQFF.

The genes are TRBV19 and TRBJ2-1; lacking DNA, the TRBD1 call made by TCRdb goes unchecked. Germline V gene sequence: CDR1 LNHDA, CDR2 SQIVND (reference sequence). The CDR3 contains 14 residues. CDR3 protein: CASSPLTGINEQFF.

The chain is built from TRBV29-1 and TRBJ1-1. CDR1 is SQVTM and CDR2 is ANQGSEA in the germline V gene. The CDR3 spans 14 residues. CDR3 in amino acids: CSVQIRTDLPEAFF.

The genes are TRBV19 and TRBJ1-4. Germline V gene data show CDR1 as LNHDA and CDR2 as SQIVND (reference sequence). This CDR3 has 15 residues. The chain's CDR3 is CASSDGTATNEKLFF. Combining the CDR3 with reference TRBV19 and TRBJ1-4 gives the whole variable domain DGGITQSPKYLFRKEGQNVTLSCEQNLNHDAMYWYRQDPGQGLRLIYYSQIVNDFQKGDIAEGYSVSREKKESFPLTVTSAQKNPTAFYLCASSDGTATNEKLFFGSGTQLSVL.

The chain couples TRBV29-1 to TRBJ2-7; TCRdb reports TRBD1, a call that lacks DNA to check it against. Germline values: CDR1 SQVTM, CDR2 ANQGSEA. This CDR3 comprises 13 residues. CDR3: CSVRAGGPSEQYF.

The chain employs TRBV20-1 and TRBJ2-3; no DNA is available, so the TRBD2 call from TCRdb remains unchecked. The CDR3 has 17 amino acids. CDR1 is DFQATT and CDR2 is SNEGSKA in the germline V gene (reference sequence). The CDR3 loop is CSARGLAGTHLEDTQYF.

The chain carries TRBV20-1 and TRBJ2-3. Germline CDR1 and CDR2: DFQATT and SNEGSKA (reference sequence). The CDR3 contains 13 residues. CDR3 loop: CSARGLAKDTQYF.

The rearrangement joins TRBV7-9 to TRBJ2-1; with no DNA, the TCRdb D assignment of TRBD1 cannot be verified. Germline values: CDR1 SEHNR, CDR2 FQNEAQ (reference sequence). The CDR3 runs to 13 residues. CDR3 loop: CASSLEGTPEQFF.

The rearrangement uses TRBV14 and TRBJ2-1. This CDR3 spans 16 amino acids. Germline V gene sequence: CDR1 SGHDN, CDR2 FVKESK. CDR3 sequence reads: CASSVPQESSYNEQFF.

The rearrangement joins TRBV29-1 to TRBJ1-1. CDR3 size: 13 residues. Germline CDR1 and CDR2: SQVTM and ANQGSEA. The CDR3 here is CSAQPELNTEAFF.

This rearrangement joins TRBV7-9 to TRBJ2-6; TCRdb picks TRBD1, but there is no DNA to check that call. This CDR3 comprises 17 residues. Germline values: CDR1 SEHNR, CDR2 FQNEAQ (reference sequence). CDR3 loop: CASSPRQGTSGANVLTF.

The chain has TRBV24-1 and TRBJ2-1. Germline V gives CDR1 KGHDR, CDR2 SFDVKD. The CDR3 is made up of 16 amino acids. The CDR3 loop is CATSDLRGGPYNEQFF.

The J gene is TRBJ2-7, the V gene TRBV6-2 or TRBV6-3; TCRdb proposes TRBD2, but this gene call is untestable without DNA. Germline CDR1 and CDR2: MNHEY and SVGEGT. The CDR3 is made up of 18 amino acids. CDR3 residues: CASSYPLAAGGSSYEQYF.

The chain links TRBV21-1 to TRBJ2-2; the D gene TCRdb calls, TRBD2, cannot be checked with no DNA. TRBV21-1 is a pseudogene. This CDR3 contains 17 residues. CDR3 amino acids: CASSKSSGGAVSGELFF.

The chain links TRBV12-3 or TRBV12-4 to TRBJ2-1; TCRdb's assignment of TRBD1 cannot be checked, as there is no DNA. CDR3 length: 17 residues. CDR3 sequence: CASSLTWRQGAYNEQFF.

The CDR3 protein is CASSVDRAETQYF. J is TRBJ2-5 and V is TRBV10-2; lacking DNA, the TRBD1 call made by TCRdb goes unchecked. Germline-derived CDR1 and CDR2 are WSHSY and SAAADI. CDR3 size: 13 residues.

The chain is built from TRBV29-1 and TRBJ2-1; TCRdb outputs TRBD2, but without DNA this stays unchecked. From germline, CDR1 is SQVTM and CDR2 ANQGSEA. This CDR3 has 16 amino acids. CDR3 residues: CSVVMYRASGLREQFF.

The J gene is TRBJ2-1, the V gene TRBV23-1; TCRdb proposes TRBD1, but this gene call is untestable without DNA. TRBV23-1 counts as an open reading frame of uncertain function. The CDR3 loop spans 15 amino acids. This CDR3 is CADSDKASSYNEQFF.

The V gene is TRBV7-8, the J gene TRBJ2-7; the TCRdb call, TRBD1, lacks DNA for checking. Germline CDR1 and CDR2: SGHVS and FQNEAQ. The CDR3 is 13 residues long. CDR3 sequence: CASSPGWGHEQYF.

The chain combines TRBV29-1 with TRBJ1-1; TCRdb proposes TRBD1, but this gene call is untestable without DNA. The CDR3 sequence is 13 residues long. Germline V gene data show CDR1 as SQVTM and CDR2 as ANQGSEA. The CDR3 protein is CSVEEGTATEAFF.

The rearrangement links TRBV4-1 to TRBJ2-1; TCRdb's D call of TRBD2 is untestable without DNA. This CDR3 spans 14 amino acids. Per germline, CDR1 MGHRA and CDR2 YSYEKL. The CDR3 reads CASRPLAGYNEQFF.

The V call is TRBV6-2 or TRBV6-3, the J call TRBJ1-5; lacking DNA, the TRBD1 call made by TCRdb goes unchecked. CDR1 and CDR2 from the germline V gene are MNHEY and SVGEGT. This CDR3 is 14 amino acids long. CDR3 sequence: CASSQQGIHQPQHF.

The chain recombines TRBV20-1 with TRBJ2-3; the TCRdb call, TRBD2, lacks DNA for checking. Germline CDR1 and CDR2: DFQATT and SNEGSKA (reference sequence). This CDR3 comprises 18 residues. The CDR3 spells CSARESGGAGTLTDTQYF.

The chain couples TRBV21-1 to TRBJ1-3. TRBV21-1 is labeled a pseudogene. There are 14 residues in the CDR3. The CDR3 sequence: CASVDGSSGNTIYF.

This sequence joins TRBV19 and TRBJ2-7; TCRdb outputs TRBD2, but without DNA this stays unchecked. Germline V gene sequence: CDR1 LNHDA, CDR2 SQIVND (reference sequence). CDR3 length: 13 amino acids. The CDR3: CASNAGGPYEQYF. Together with reference TRBV19 and TRBJ2-7, the CDR3 gives the full variable domain: DGGITQSPKYLFRKEGQNVTLSCEQNLNHDAMYWYRQDPGQGLRLIYYSQIVNDFQKGDIAEGYSVSREKKESFPLTVTSAQKNPTAFYLCASNAGGPYEQYFGPGTRLTVT.

Here the CDR3 reads CASSYGLGNQPQHF. The chain recombines TRBV28 with TRBJ1-5. This CDR3 region has 14 residues. Per the germline V gene, CDR1 is MDHEN and CDR2 is SYDVKM.

This rearrangement joins TRBV9 to TRBJ1-1. CDR1 is SGDLS, CDR2 YYNGEE, per germline. The CDR3 has 14 residues. Here the CDR3 reads CASSAFYGDTEAFF.

This chain uses TRBV29-1 with TRBJ2-7; TCRdb selects TRBD1, and the lack of DNA leaves this call unchecked. Germline assignment: CDR1 SQVTM and CDR2 ANQGSEA. The length of the CDR3 is 13 residues. CDR3 protein: CSVRTGVSYEQYF.

This chain connects TRBV7-3 to TRBJ2-1; TCRdb returns TRBD2, unconfirmable since there is no DNA. The CDR3 is 16 residues long. CDR1 is SGHTA and CDR2 is FQGTGA in the germline V gene. CDR3 in amino acids: CASSLQGRGTIHEQFF. The whole variable domain, filled in from reference TRBV7-3 and TRBJ2-1, reads GAGVSQTPSNKVTEKGKYVELRCDPISGHTALYWYRQSLGQGPEFLIYFQGTGAADDSGLPNDRFFAVRPEGSVSTLKIQRTERGDSAVYLCASSLQGRGTIHEQFFGPGTRLTVL.

The V and J genes are TRBV4-3 and TRBJ2-3. The CDR3 covers 15 residues. Germline CDR1 reads LGHNA; CDR2 reads YSLEER. CDR3 sequence reads: CASSQDSDLTDTQYF.